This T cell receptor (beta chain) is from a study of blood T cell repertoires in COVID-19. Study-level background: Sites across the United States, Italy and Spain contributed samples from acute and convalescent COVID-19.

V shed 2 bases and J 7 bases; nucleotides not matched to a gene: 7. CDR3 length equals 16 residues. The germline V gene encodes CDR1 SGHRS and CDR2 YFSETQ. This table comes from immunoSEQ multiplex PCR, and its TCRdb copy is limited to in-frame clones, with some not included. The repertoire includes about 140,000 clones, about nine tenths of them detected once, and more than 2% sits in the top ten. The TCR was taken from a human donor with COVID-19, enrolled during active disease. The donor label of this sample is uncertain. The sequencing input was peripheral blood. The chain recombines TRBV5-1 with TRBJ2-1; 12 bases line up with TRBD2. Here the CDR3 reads CASSLSGLAGQNEQFF. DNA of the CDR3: TGCGCCAGCAGCTTATCGGGACTAGCGGGTCAGAATGAGCAGTTCTTC.